The clone carrying this TCR beta chain turned up a few times. Its target is not known. Primers for the PCR totalled 60 Vbeta and 13 Jbeta. The protocol was immunoSEQ multiplex PCR, while the TCRdb copy is restricted to in-frame clones and leaves out a portion. The sample has around 85,000 clones, about 80% seen once. These data come from a study of cytomegalovirus exposure and HLA in healthy donors. Looked up from germline, CDR1 is LNHDA and CDR2 is SQIVND (reference sequence). The CDR3 runs to 16 residues. Trimming removed 4 bases at V and 0 bases at J, with 13 bases between. Notes on the study in general: In an earlier analysis, about 87% or about 30%: the productive usage of most TCR beta V segments. Sequencing likely caused a cluster of highly shared sequence variants.

This rearrangement joins TRBV19 to TRBJ1-5; D might be TRBD1 (6 bases). The TCR sequence derives from a man aged 25-45 years in good health and CMV-seronegative. Sequencing was carried out using PBMCs. CDR3 sequence (DNA): TGTGCCAGTAGTACTGTGCGACAGGTTAGCAATCAGCCCCAGCATTTT. Translating gives CASSTVRQVSNQPQHF. The full variable domain, rest sourced from reference TRBV19 and TRBJ1-5, is DGGITQSPKYLFRKEGQNVTLSCEQNLNHDAMYWYRQDPGQGLRLIYYSQIVNDFQKGDIAEGYSVSREKKESFPLTVTSAQKNPTAFYLCASSTVRQVSNQPQHFGDGTRLSIL.